Listed here is a single T cell receptor beta chain. The antigen remains unidentified. This record comes from a study of cytomegalovirus exposure and HLA in healthy donors. Background on the study: The approximately 120 validation repertoires, a later analysis reported, used the same platform as the roughly 660 repertoires from the first cohort. Regarding the study as a whole: A subsequent analysis found that TCR clusters from the first cohort also tended to co-occur in the roughly 120 validation repertoires, with around 94% of cluster scores above 0.

CDR3 size: 13 residues. Germline trimming cut 8 bases from V and 3 bases from J; bases unmatched to any gene: 5. CDR1 is ENHRY and CDR2 is SYGVKD in the germline V gene. The assay was immunoSEQ multiplex PCR, and TCRdb's table has in-frame clones only and misses some. This sample has roughly 250,000 clones, with around 88% found just once. The chain has TRBV10-3 and TRBJ2-7, with 9 bases matching TRBD1. The origin of this receptor is a woman aged 25-40 years in good health and CMV-seropositive. The sample consisted of PBMCs. Here the CDR3 reads CAIGTGQGYEQYF. The DNA of the CDR3 is TGTGCCATCGGAACGGGACAGGGCTACGAGCAGTACTTC.